The TCR beta chain under discussion was sequenced for a study of T-cell reconstitution after alpha-beta-depleted transplantation in children. Points from the study as a whole: Several hundred graft clones that had expanded were reportedly the source of alpha-beta T cells about two months after transplant. At day 60, the high TCRbeta diversity found in some patients originated from recipient T cells and thymic progenitors that had survived. At one year after transplant, newly produced T cells mostly accounted for T-cell counts and diversity.

A word on this clonotype: Its specificity is unknown.

Unique molecular identifiers were used in preparing the TCRbeta library. MiXCR, run by TCRdb on the PCR reads, gives a single entry per CDR3 protein. The sample has about 870,000 distinct CDR3 sequences, approximately 15% seen once. Germline V gene sequence: CDR1 MNHEY, CDR2 SMNVEV (reference sequence). V was shortened by 1 base and J by 11 bases, with 12 bases between the two germline ends. CDR3 length: 13 amino acids. The material sequenced was PBMCs, mostly from graft donor cells, taken 360 days after TCRalphabeta/CD19-depleted stem cell transplant. The V gene is TRBV27, the J gene TRBJ2-1; D uncertain. The TCR sequence derives from a male patient younger than 18 who had a stem cell transplant for acute lymphoblastic leukemia, so the T cells may come from the graft donor. CDR3 nucleotide sequence: TGTGCCAGCAGTTTATTAGGAGTAGGGAAGCAGTTCTTC. Translated: CASSLLGVGKQFF.